Each of the 13 T cell receptor beta chains below was sequenced from the same sample in a study of PD-L1 blockade in urothelial cancer. Assay used: immunoSEQ multiplex PCR; TCRdb lists only in-frame clones, some missing. The sample yields tens of thousands of clones, approximately 80% seen once. The sample here was PBMCs, taken around atezolizumab (anti-PD-L1) treatment. The origin of the receptors is a man aged 65-85 years with urothelial cancer.

The chain combines TRBV7-2 with TRBJ1-1; D unclear. Trimming took 1 base from V and 0 from J, leaving 6 bases between them. Per the germline V gene, CDR1 is SGHTA and CDR2 is FQGNSA. This CDR3 has 14 amino acids. CDR3 sequence reads: CASSLGQVNTEAFF. CDR3 in DNA: TGTGCCAGCAGCTTAGGTCAGGTGAACACTGAAGCTTTCTTT.

V is TRBV7-3 and J is TRBJ2-2, with D unclear. This CDR3 is 13 amino acids long. CDR1 and CDR2 from the germline V gene are SGHTA and FQGTGA. V was shortened by 5 bases and J by 4 bases, with 8 bases between the two germline ends. CDR3 region: CASSPQSTGELFF. CDR3 in DNA: TGTGCCAGCAGCCCACAAAGCACCGGGGAGCTGTTTTTT. The variable domain in full, completed from reference TRBV7-3 and TRBJ2-2, reads GAGVSQTPSNKVTEKGKYVELRCDPISGHTALYWYRQSLGQGPEFLIYFQGTGAADDSGLPNDRFFAVRPEGSVSTLKIQRTERGDSAVYLCASSPQSTGELFFGEGSRLTVL.

This chain joins TRBV11-2 and TRBJ1-2; TRBD1 matches at 9 bases. The CDR3 is made up of 13 amino acids. The trim removed 1 base at V and 8 bases at J, leaving 2 bases unmatched. Germline values: CDR1 SGHAT, CDR2 FQNNGV. CDR3 protein: CASSLGDREGYTF. The CDR3 coding sequence is TGTGCCAGCAGCTTAGGGGACAGGGAAGGCTACACCTTC.

The chain couples TRBV19 to TRBJ2-3; no clear D. Germline V CDR1 and CDR2: LNHDA, SQIVND (reference sequence). The V gene lost 9 bases and the J gene lost 4 bases, with 14 bases spanning the gap. This CDR3 region has 13 residues. The CDR3 DNA reads TGTGCCAGACCTACTCTAGGTTCAGATACGCAGTATTTT. Encoded protein: CARPTLGSDTQYF.

This chain uses TRBV9 with TRBJ2-5; D unresolved. CDR1 is SGDLS, CDR2 YYNGEE, per germline. This CDR3 spans 14 amino acids. V was shortened by 1 base and J by 2 bases, with 9 bases between the two germline ends. The CDR3 loop reads CASSVSLIQETQYF. CDR3 nucleotides: TGTGCCAGCAGCGTAAGCCTCATACAAGAGACCCAGTACTTC.

The chain couples TRBV7-6 to TRBJ1-1; 7 nucleotides line up with TRBD1. The CDR3 extends over 12 amino acids. V was pared by 5 bases and J by 11 bases, with 8 bases of the junction left unmatched. Germline values: CDR1 SGHVS, CDR2 FNYEAQ. The CDR3 DNA reads TGTGCCAGCAGCAATAATGAGGGGGCGGCTTTCTTT. Translated, it gives CASSNNEGAAFF.

V usage is TRBV5-1 and J usage is TRBJ1-1, with 8 nucleotides matching TRBD1. Unmatched junction bases numbered 6, after V lost 2 bases and J lost 0 bases. The length of the CDR3 is 16 residues. CDR1 is SGHRS, CDR2 YFSETQ, per germline. CDR3 DNA: TGCGCCAGCAGCTTCGGACAGGGATGGTTGAACACTGAAGCTTTCTTT. The encoded protein is CASSFGQGWLNTEAFF.

The chain has TRBV28 and TRBJ2-1, with 11 bases lining up with TRBD2. V gave up 6 bases and J gave up 4 bases; unmatched junction bases: 8. The CDR3 loop spans 16 amino acids. Germline V lookup: CDR1 MDHEN, CDR2 SYDVKM. CDR3 in DNA: TGTGCCAGCAGCCCTATAGCGGGAGGGTATTACAATGAGCAGTTCTTC. This gives the protein CASSPIAGGYYNEQFF.

The chain is built from TRBV6-6 and TRBJ1-4; a weak D match, TRBD1 (6 bases). Trimming removed 6 bases from V and 12 bases from J, with 14 bases in between. This CDR3 is built from 12 residues. The germline V gene encodes CDR1 MNHNY and CDR2 SVGAGI (reference sequence). The DNA of the CDR3 is TGTGCCAGCAGACCCCTAGAGGGGGAACTGTTTTTT. The encoded protein is CASRPLEGELFF.

The CDR3 DNA follows: TGTGCCAGCAGCTTCTCCGGGACACAGCCTTACGAGCAGTACTTC. The encoded protein is CASSFSGTQPYEQYF. This sequence joins TRBV11-1 and TRBJ2-7, with D maybe TRBD1 (6 bases). V lost 3 bases and J lost 4, with 16 bases in between. This CDR3 spans 15 amino acids. Germline V CDR1 and CDR2: SGHAT, FQDESV (reference sequence).

The V and J genes are TRBV21-1 and TRBJ2-7; no check of the table's D call, TRBD2, against the DNA was made. TRBV21-1 is classified as a pseudogene. The CDR3 runs 16 residues. The CDR3 bases are TGTGCCAGCAGCCCTGGGAGGACTAGCGGGTTCGGCGAGCAGTACTTC. It is translated as CASSPGRTSGFGEQYF.

This clone was detected once. The V call is TRBV6-6, the J call TRBJ1-2, with a tentative D call TRBD1 (6 bases). V lost 2 bases and J 6 bases, leaving 10 bases between the germline ends. Germline V lookup: CDR1 MNHNY, CDR2 SVGAGI (reference sequence). This CDR3 is 13 amino acids long. The CDR3 region has the DNA TGTGCCAGCAGTTACCCACAGGGAGATGGCTACACCTTC. Its translation is CASSYPQGDGYTF.

This rearrangement joins TRBV5-4 to TRBJ2-1; D gene ambiguous. V shed 2 bases and J shed 5 bases, with 8 bases lying between them. The germline V gene encodes CDR1 SGHNT and CDR2 YYREEE (reference sequence). The CDR3 totals 13 residues. This chain's CDR3 is CASSFPVNNEQFF. Written as DNA, the CDR3 is TGTGCCAGCAGCTTCCCAGTTAACAATGAGCAGTTCTTC.